This TCR beta chain appears in the sequencing data of a study of cytomegalovirus exposure and HLA in healthy donors. The length of the CDR3 is 14 residues. V lost 6 bases to trimming and J lost 5 bases; unmatched junction nucleotides: 9. The V gene's germline CDR1 is MNHEY and CDR2 SVGAGI. Researchers ran the PCR with 60 Vbeta and 13 Jbeta primers. Assay used: immunoSEQ multiplex PCR; TCRdb lists only in-frame clones, some missing. The table shows roughly 180,000 clones, with roughly 80% occurring only once. The chain employs TRBV6-5 and TRBJ1-1, with 7 bases identical to TRBD1. Sequencing was carried out using PBMCs. The TCR originated in a man aged 30-40 years in good health and CMV-seronegative. The CDR3 here is CASRTTGYRTEAFF. In nucleotides, the CDR3 is TGTGCCAGCAGAACGACAGGGTATCGGACTGAAGCTTTCTTT.